This is a list of T cell receptor beta chains from one sample in a study of response to subunit inactivated influenza vaccine. MiXCR was run by TCRdb on the RT-PCR reads, yielding one entry per CDR3 protein. Here the sample spans more than 150,000 distinct CDR3 sequences, about 10% being singletons. Sequencing was performed on non-naive T cells sorted from PBMCs, taken on the day of vaccination. The receptors come from a man between 50 and 59 years old who received an inactivated influenza vaccine. CDR3s leave out the opening cysteine and the closing phenylalanine or tryptophan.

j_call,v_call,cdr3_aa
TRBJ2-1,TRBV24-1,ATSDAARVGNEQI
TRBJ2-6,TRBV12-3/TRBV12-4,ASSSPNSGANVLT
TRBJ2-3,TRBV18,ASSRSTGVIDTQY
TRBJ1-1,TRBV5-1,ASSPQDGVNTEAF
TRBJ2-1,TRBV4-3,ASSQSGTSYNEQF
TRBJ2-3,TRBV6-1,ASSPYSGGANTQY
TRBJ2-6,TRBV6-2/TRBV6-3,ASRRTGLGANVLT
TRBJ1-5,TRBV24-1,ATSDSRTGSNQPQH
TRBJ2-3,TRBV6-2/TRBV6-3,ASSQVGTQY
TRBJ2-3,TRBV5-1,ASSHVAGLALSDTQY
TRBJ1-5,TRBV20-1,SARGQSVGPQH
TRBJ2-4,TRBV20-1,SAEGAEGVVDIQY
TRBJ1-2,TRBV2,ASRNGPNYGYT
TRBJ2-2,TRBV5-6,ASSLVGANTGELF
TRBJ1-2,TRBV4-3,ASSQEAGGGYT
TRBJ2-7,TRBV20-1,SAEGTSGTYEQY
TRBJ2-1,TRBV27,ASSPRINGEQF
TRBJ2-1,TRBV20-1,SARVGGGYNEQF
TRBJ2-3,TRBV28,ASSLRQSLGYSTDTQY
TRBJ2-7,TRBV20-1,SARAPLSYEQY
TRBJ2-7,TRBV28,ASSHSSSYEQY
TRBJ2-7,TRBV4-3,ASSQDIQTGGPGGPYEQY
TRBJ2-1,TRBV20-1,SANRDRGNEQF
TRBJ2-3,TRBV11-2,ASSQARDRGRRDADTQY
TRBJ2-7,TRBV7-2,ASSLTRDLNEQY
TRBJ2-5,TRBV10-3,AISEPGTGIETQY
TRBJ2-1,TRBV7-9,ASSLTGGPYNEQF
TRBJ1-2,TRBV5-1,ASSLDRVHGYT
TRBJ1-2,TRBV7-8,ASSLDGTGGAGGYT